The 24 T cell receptor beta chains in this list originate from one sample, sequenced in a study of blood T cell repertoires in COVID-19. Sequencing used immunoSEQ multiplex PCR; TCRdb keeps in-frame clones, though not all of them. The sample lists 50,000 to 85,000 clones, around 80% seen once, with more than 9.5% in the top ten. Sequencing was carried out using peripheral blood. The receptors were gathered from a human donor in a cohort sampled during active COVID-19.

The chain employs TRBV4-3 and TRBJ1-4; no clear D gene. Deletions cut 0 bases from V and 10 bases from J, with 12 bases between. Germline CDR1 and CDR2: LGHNA and YSLEER. The CDR3 length is 14 residues. CDR3 bases: TGCGCCAGCAGCCAAGAAACGGCTTCGGGAAAACTGTTTTTT. Protein product: CASSQETASGKLFF.

V gene TRBV7-3 combines with J gene TRBJ1-6, with TRBD1 matching 9 bases. The CDR3 extends over 15 amino acids. V was pared by 3 bases and J by 8 bases, with 5 bases of the junction left unmatched. Looked up from germline, CDR1 is SGHTA and CDR2 is FQGTGA. The CDR3 sequence is CASSFLQGADSPLHF. CDR3 bases: TGTGCCAGCAGCTTCCTACAGGGGGCGGATTCACCCCTCCACTTT.

The gene calls are TRBV28 and TRBJ2-7; 10 positions match TRBD1. Germline lookup yields CDR1 MDHEN and CDR2 SYDVKM. The CDR3 has 15 amino acids. V lost 6 bases and J lost 1; bases outside the gene matches: 6. In nucleotides, the CDR3 is TGTGCCAGCAGCCGCCCGGGACAGGGGTCCTACGAGCAGTACTTC. Protein: CASSRPGQGSYEQYF.

The CDR3 bases are TGCAGTGCCCAAGCGTTCGATGAGCAGTTCTTC. As protein: CSAQAFDEQFF. The chain links TRBV20-1 to TRBJ2-1; D not certain. This CDR3 comprises 11 residues. The germline V gene has CDR1 DFQATT and CDR2 SNEGSKA (reference sequence). V lost 6 bases and J lost 8, with 11 bases in between.

The chain uses TRBV7-2 and TRBJ1-3, with D unresolved. Germline CDR1 SGHTA, CDR2 FQGNSA. The CDR3 runs to 15 residues. The V gene lost 5 bases and the J gene lost 4 bases, with 15 bases spanning the gap. This chain's CDR3 is CASSNDRGSGNTIYF. The CDR3 DNA reads TGTGCCAGCAGCAACGACCGGGGATCCGGAAACACCATATATTTT.

The chain recombines TRBV28 with TRBJ1-1, with TRBD1 as a possible D gene (5 bases). The germline V gene has CDR1 MDHEN and CDR2 SYDVKM. The CDR3 loop spans 12 amino acids. V lost 3 bases to trimming and J lost 5 bases, with 7 bases between them. For the CDR3, the DNA is TGTGCCAGCAGTTTCGCAGGGACTGAAGCTTTCTTT. Translating gives CASSFAGTEAFF.

The chain links TRBV19 to TRBJ2-7, with a possible D match to TRBD2 (5 bases). CDR1 and CDR2 from the germline V gene are LNHDA and SQIVND (reference sequence). The CDR3 is 13 amino acids. The V gene lost 7 bases and the J gene lost 2 bases, with 12 bases spanning the gap. The CDR3 region has the DNA TGTGCCAGTAAGGGAGACCCACCCTACGAGCAGTACTTC. Translated, it gives CASKGDPPYEQYF. The whole variable domain, remainder taken from reference TRBV19 and TRBJ2-7, is DGGITQSPKYLFRKEGQNVTLSCEQNLNHDAMYWYRQDPGQGLRLIYYSQIVNDFQKGDIAEGYSVSREKKESFPLTVTSAQKNPTAFYLCASKGDPPYEQYFGPGTRLTVT.

About this clone itself: A junction boundary mismatches the germline segment, possibly from a read error. In the same sample, other DNA sequences code for this CDR3. This chain uses TRBV6-5 with TRBJ2-5; D perhaps matches TRBD1 (6 bases). Germline CDR1 is MNHEY and CDR2 is SVGAGI. The CDR3 totals 13 residues. The CDR3 sequence is CASSRGQQETQYF. The DNA for the CDR3 is TGTGCTAGCAGTAGGGGACAACAAGAGACCCAGTACTTC.

The chain couples TRBV12-2 to TRBJ2-1; TRBD2, the D gene given by the table, was not confirmed from the DNA. TRBV12-2 is a known pseudogene. This CDR3 contains 16 residues. The CDR3 DNA is TGTGCAAGTCGCCCCGTTCGGCGGCCGTCCTACAATGAGCAGTTCTTC. This gives the protein CASRPVRRPSYNEQFF.

V is TRBV5-4 and J is TRBJ2-7; weak D call: TRBD1 (6 bases). CDR1 and CDR2 from the germline V gene are SGHNT and YYREEE (reference sequence). The CDR3 runs to 15 residues. Trimming took off 1 base at V and 4 bases at J, with 15 bases between the two ends. Here the CDR3 reads CASSLLPTGVYEQYF. CDR3 in DNA: TGTGCCAGCAGCTTGCTGCCGACAGGCGTTTACGAGCAGTACTTC.

This chain joins TRBV7-9 and TRBJ2-5; 9 positions match TRBD1. CDR3 size: 16 residues. Trimming removed 0 bases from V and 2 bases from J; junction bases left unmatched: 4. The germline CDR1 and CDR2 sequences are SEHNR and FQNEAQ (reference sequence). The CDR3 here is CASSLATGGRQETQYF. The CDR3 bases are TGTGCCAGCAGCTTAGCGACAGGGGGGAGACAAGAGACCCAGTACTTC.

This clone was seen only a few times. The rearrangement uses TRBV30 and TRBJ2-6; 9 bases align to TRBD1. This CDR3 has 15 amino acids. Germline assignment: CDR1 GTSNPN and CDR2 SVGIG (reference sequence). With 0 bases clipped from V and 4 bases from J, the junction kept 1 base outside the gene matches. CDR3 in amino acids: CAWSVTGGGANVLTF. CDR3 in DNA: TGTGCCTGGAGTGTGACAGGGGGAGGGGCCAACGTCCTGACTTTC.

This sequence joins TRBV7-2 and TRBJ2-5; the match to TRBD1 covers 7 bases. J was trimmed by 2 bases and V by 5 bases; bases with no gene match: 5. Germline CDR1 is SGHTA and CDR2 is FQGNSA. The CDR3 is made up of 14 amino acids. The CDR3 protein is CASSPRQGQETQYF. CDR3 bases: TGTGCCAGCAGCCCGAGACAGGGTCAAGAGACCCAGTACTTC.

The V call is TRBV5-5, the J call TRBJ2-6, with TRBD1 as a possible D gene (6 bases). Per germline, CDR1 SGHKS and CDR2 YYEKEE (reference sequence). This CDR3 has 16 amino acids. V dropped 2 bases and J dropped 0 bases, with 9 bases sitting between them. The CDR3 loop is CASSLWTDSGANVLTF. Here the CDR3 DNA reads TGTGCCAGCAGCTTATGGACAGACTCTGGGGCCAACGTCCTGACTTTC.

The chain links TRBV19 to TRBJ2-2; 8 nucleotides agree with TRBD1. Trimming removed 6 bases from V and 4 bases from J; junction bases left unmatched: 7. CDR3 length equals 15 residues. Germline assignment: CDR1 LNHDA and CDR2 SQIVND (reference sequence). The CDR3 DNA follows: TGTGCCAGTAGGACCCAGGGGGCTATCACCGGGGAGCTGTTTTTT. As protein: CASRTQGAITGELFF.

In its sample, this clone was seen a few times. The chain employs TRBV15 and TRBJ2-7; 8 bases are a match to TRBD1. V dropped 4 bases and J dropped 4; count of bases not matched to a gene: 12. This CDR3 has 16 amino acids. CDR1 and CDR2 from the germline V gene are LNHNV and YYDKDF (reference sequence). The CDR3 sequence is CATSIPGQGGMYEQYF. For the CDR3, the DNA is TGTGCCACCAGCATCCCCGGACAGGGCGGTATGTACGAGCAGTACTTC. Filled out from reference TRBV15 and TRBJ2-7, the complete variable domain reads DAMVIQNPRYQVTQFGKPVTLSCSQTLNHNVMYWYQQKSSQAPKLLFHYYDKDFNNEADTPDNFQSRRPNTSFCFLDIRSPGLGDTAMYLCATSIPGQGGMYEQYFGPGTRLTVT.

The V call is TRBV19, the J call TRBJ1-5; D gene uncertain. The CDR3 sequence is 15 residues long. V lost 7 bases and J lost 9, with 22 bases in between. Germline V gene sequence: CDR1 LNHDA, CDR2 SQIVND (reference sequence). CDR3 nucleotides: TGTGCCAGTAAGACCGGACGGACTACTCCATGGCCCCAGCATTTT. Translation gives CASKTGRTTPWPQHF. Using reference TRBV19 and TRBJ1-5 for the parts outside the CDR3, the full variable domain is DGGITQSPKYLFRKEGQNVTLSCEQNLNHDAMYWYRQDPGQGLRLIYYSQIVNDFQKGDIAEGYSVSREKKESFPLTVTSAQKNPTAFYLCASKTGRTTPWPQHFGDGTRLSIL.

The chain carries TRBV30 and TRBJ2-7; 11 bases match TRBD2. The trim removed 0 bases at V and 6 bases at J, leaving 7 bases unmatched. This CDR3 contains 15 residues. Looked up from germline, CDR1 is GTSNPN and CDR2 is SVGIG (reference sequence). The CDR3 protein is CAWSVLTSGRREQYF. CDR3 DNA sequence: TGTGCCTGGAGTGTACTTACTAGCGGGAGACGCGAGCAGTACTTC.

This clone was recorded once. The chain is built from TRBV7-3 and TRBJ2-2; D not resolved. CDR3 length: 14 residues. V was clipped by 2 bases and J by 5 bases, with 9 bases between them. Germline CDR1 reads SGHTA; CDR2 reads FQGTGA. For the CDR3, the DNA is TGTGCCAGCAGCTTATTTTCCGGTACCGGGGAGCTGTTTTTT. Protein sequence: CASSLFSGTGELFF.

This clone was observed a handful of times. This chain joins TRBV7-9 and TRBJ1-2; D call uncertain. This CDR3 spans 14 amino acids. V lost 3 bases and J lost 0, with 8 bases in between. Germline V gene lookup returns CDR1 SEHNR and CDR2 FQNEAQ (reference sequence). DNA of the CDR3: TGTGCCAGCAGCTTGGATACAGCTAACTATGGCTACACCTTC. Amino acid sequence: CASSLDTANYGYTF.

The V gene is TRBV5-1, the J gene TRBJ2-2; the match to TRBD2 covers 9 bases. The CDR3 has 15 amino acids. CDR1 and CDR2 (germline): SGHRS, YFSETQ. Trimming cost V 0 bases and J 7 bases; bases outside gene matches: 4. The CDR3 DNA is TGCGCCAGCAGCTTGGTAGCGGGAGATGTCGGGGAGCTGTTTTTT. Translated, it gives CASSLVAGDVGELFF.

This chain links TRBV5-1 with TRBJ1-2; the match to TRBD1 covers 7 bases. Germline CDR1 is SGHRS and CDR2 is YFSETQ. The CDR3 totals 14 residues. J lost 8 bases, V lost 4 bases, and 11 bases had no gene match. The CDR3 DNA reads TGCGCCAGCAGCGAAACACAGGGGTTTATGGGCTACACCTTC. The encoded protein is CASSETQGFMGYTF.

The chain employs TRBV15 and TRBJ2-1; TRBD2 agrees at 12 bases. This CDR3 has 23 residues. Germline CDR1 and CDR2: LNHNV and YYDKDF (reference sequence). J gave up 2 bases and V 0 bases, and 20 bases lay outside the gene matches. The CDR3: CATSRDLDRGDRTSGIPYNEQFF. The CDR3 nucleotides are TGTGCCACCAGCAGAGATTTGGACCGGGGAGATCGGACTAGCGGGATACCCTACAATGAGCAGTTCTTC.

J is TRBJ2-7 and V is TRBV7-3; D gene ambiguous. Germline V lookup: CDR1 SGHTA, CDR2 FQGTGA. The CDR3 length is 13 residues. V gave up 3 bases and J gave up 6 bases, with 12 bases separating them. The CDR3 here is CASSFDSGGEQYF. The CDR3 DNA is TGTGCCAGCAGCTTTGACTCTGGTGGCGAGCAGTACTTC.